A single TCR beta chain is shown here with its context. TCRB CDR3 was amplified from 2 ug genomic DNA or less. Libraries were prepared by immunoSEQ multiplex PCR; TCRdb keeps only in-frame clonotypes and omits some of them. The sample lists around 100,000 clones; around 81% were seen once. The sample comes from a study of glioma-infiltrating T cells after dendritic cell vaccination. Looking at the study overall: Dendritic cell vaccination trial patients had either newly diagnosed or recurrent glioblastoma.

The CDR3 is made up of 15 amino acids. After removal of 4 bases from V and 7 bases from J, the junction contained 9 bases not matched to a gene. CDR1 is LNHDA and CDR2 is SQIVND in the germline V gene (reference sequence). All glioblastoma patients lacked an isocitrate dehydrogenase mutation. The sample was blood, taken before dendritic cell vaccination. The chain combines TRBV19 with TRBJ1-4; 7 nucleotides match TRBD1. This sequence was found in a human donor with glioblastoma. The CDR3 DNA reads TGTGCCAGTAGTAAAAGCTGGGGACAGACTGAAAAACTGTTTTTT. Protein product: CASSKSWGQTEKLFF.